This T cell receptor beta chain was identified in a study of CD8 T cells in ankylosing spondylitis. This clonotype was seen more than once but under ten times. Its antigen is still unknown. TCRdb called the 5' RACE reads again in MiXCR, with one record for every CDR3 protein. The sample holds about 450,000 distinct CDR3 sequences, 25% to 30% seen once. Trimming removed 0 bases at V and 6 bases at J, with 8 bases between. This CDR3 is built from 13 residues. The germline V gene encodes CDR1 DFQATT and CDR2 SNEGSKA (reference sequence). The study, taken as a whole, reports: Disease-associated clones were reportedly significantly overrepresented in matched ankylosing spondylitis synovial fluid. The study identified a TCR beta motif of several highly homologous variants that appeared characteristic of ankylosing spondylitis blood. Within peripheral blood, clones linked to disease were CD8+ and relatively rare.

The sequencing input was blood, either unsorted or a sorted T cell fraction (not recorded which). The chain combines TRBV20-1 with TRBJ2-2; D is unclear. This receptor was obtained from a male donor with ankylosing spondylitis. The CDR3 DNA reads TGCAGTGCTAGAGATCGGGTCCCCGGGGAGCTGTTTTTT. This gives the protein CSARDRVPGELFF.